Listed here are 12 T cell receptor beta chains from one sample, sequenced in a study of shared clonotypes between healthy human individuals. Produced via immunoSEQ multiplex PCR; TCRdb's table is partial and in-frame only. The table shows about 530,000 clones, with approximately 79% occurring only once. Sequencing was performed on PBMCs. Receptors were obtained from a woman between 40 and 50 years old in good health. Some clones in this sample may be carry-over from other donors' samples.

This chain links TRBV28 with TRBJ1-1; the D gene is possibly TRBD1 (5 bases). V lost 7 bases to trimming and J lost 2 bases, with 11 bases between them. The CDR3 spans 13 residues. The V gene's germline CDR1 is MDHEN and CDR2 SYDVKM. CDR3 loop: CASTTGVNTEAFF. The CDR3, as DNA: TGTGCCAGCACCACGGGGGTTAACACTGAAGCTTTCTTT.

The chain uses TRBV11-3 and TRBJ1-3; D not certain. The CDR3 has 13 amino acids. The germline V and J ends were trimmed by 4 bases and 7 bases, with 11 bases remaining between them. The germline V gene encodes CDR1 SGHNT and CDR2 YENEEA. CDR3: CASSSQPGNTIYF. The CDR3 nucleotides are TGTGCCAGCAGCTCCCAGCCGGGGAACACCATATATTTT.

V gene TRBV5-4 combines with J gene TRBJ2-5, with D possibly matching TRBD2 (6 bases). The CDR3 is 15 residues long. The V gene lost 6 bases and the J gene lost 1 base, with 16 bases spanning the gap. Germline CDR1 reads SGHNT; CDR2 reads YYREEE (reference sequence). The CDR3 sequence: CASTLGGNFQETQYF. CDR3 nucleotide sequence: TGTGCCAGCACTTTGGGGGGAAATTTCCAAGAGACCCAGTACTTC.

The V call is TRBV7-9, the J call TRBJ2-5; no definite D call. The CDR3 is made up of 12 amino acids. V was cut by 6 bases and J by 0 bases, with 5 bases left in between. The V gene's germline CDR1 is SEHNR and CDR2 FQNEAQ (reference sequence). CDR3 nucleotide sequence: TGTGCCAGCAGACGGGACCAAGAGACCCAGTACTTC. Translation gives CASRRDQETQYF.

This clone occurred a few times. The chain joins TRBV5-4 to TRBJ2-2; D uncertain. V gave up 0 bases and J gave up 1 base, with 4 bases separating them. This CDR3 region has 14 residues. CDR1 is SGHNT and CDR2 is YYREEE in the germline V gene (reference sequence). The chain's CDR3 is CASSLDWNTGELFF. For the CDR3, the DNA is TGTGCCAGCAGCTTGGACTGGAACACCGGGGAGCTGTTTTTT.

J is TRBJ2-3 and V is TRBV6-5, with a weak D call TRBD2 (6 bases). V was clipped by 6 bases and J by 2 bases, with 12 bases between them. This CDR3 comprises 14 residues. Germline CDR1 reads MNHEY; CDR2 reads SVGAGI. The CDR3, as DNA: TGTGCCAGCAGACGCCGGGACTTCACAGATACGCAGTATTTT. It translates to CASRRRDFTDTQYF.

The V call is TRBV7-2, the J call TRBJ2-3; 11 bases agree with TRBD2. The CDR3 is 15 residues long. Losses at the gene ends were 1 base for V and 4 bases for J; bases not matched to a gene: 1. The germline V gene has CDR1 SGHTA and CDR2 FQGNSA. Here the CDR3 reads CASSLVAGGADTQYF. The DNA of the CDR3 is TGTGCCAGCAGCTTAGTAGCGGGAGGGGCAGATACGCAGTATTTT. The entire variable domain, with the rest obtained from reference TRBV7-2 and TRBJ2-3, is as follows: GAGVSQSPSNKVTEKGKDVELRCDPISGHTALYWYRQSLGQGLEFLIYFQGNSAPDKSGLPSDRFSAERTGGSVSTLTIQRTQQEDSAVYLCASSLVAGGADTQYFGPGTRLTVL.

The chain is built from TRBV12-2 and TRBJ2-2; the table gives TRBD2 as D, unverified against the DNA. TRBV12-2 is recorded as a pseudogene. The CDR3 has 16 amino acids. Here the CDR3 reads CASRLRTRRNTGELFF. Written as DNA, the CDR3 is TGTGCAAGTCGCCTTCGGACTAGGCGGAACACCGGGGAGCTGTTTTTT.

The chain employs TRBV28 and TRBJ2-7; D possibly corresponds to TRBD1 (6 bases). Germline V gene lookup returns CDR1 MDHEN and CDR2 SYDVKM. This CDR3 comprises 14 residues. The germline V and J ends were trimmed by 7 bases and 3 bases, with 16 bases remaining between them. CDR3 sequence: CASKLTGQLYEQYF. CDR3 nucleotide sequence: TGTGCCAGCAAACTCACGGGACAACTCTACGAGCAGTACTTC.

The CDR3, as DNA: TGTGCCAGCCGAGTGGCCGGCGAAAAACTGTTTTTT. Translated: CASRVAGEKLFF. V and J are TRBV2 and TRBJ1-4; D not resolved. The length of the CDR3 is 12 residues. In germline, CDR1 is SNHLY, CDR2 FYNNEI. V lost 8 bases to trimming and J lost 8 bases, with 12 bases between them.

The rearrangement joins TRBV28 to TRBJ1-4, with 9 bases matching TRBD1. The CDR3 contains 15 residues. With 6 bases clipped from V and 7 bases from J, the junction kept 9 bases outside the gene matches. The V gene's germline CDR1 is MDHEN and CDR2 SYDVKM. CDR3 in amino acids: CASSPRTGVAEKLFF. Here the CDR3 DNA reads TGTGCCAGCAGCCCACGGACAGGGGTAGCTGAAAAACTGTTTTTT. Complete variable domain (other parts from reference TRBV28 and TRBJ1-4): DVKVTQSSRYLVKRTGEKVFLECVQDMDHENMFWYRQDPGLGLRLIYFSYDVKMKEKGDIPEGYSVSREKKERFSLILESASTNQTSMYLCASSPRTGVAEKLFFGSGTQLSVL.

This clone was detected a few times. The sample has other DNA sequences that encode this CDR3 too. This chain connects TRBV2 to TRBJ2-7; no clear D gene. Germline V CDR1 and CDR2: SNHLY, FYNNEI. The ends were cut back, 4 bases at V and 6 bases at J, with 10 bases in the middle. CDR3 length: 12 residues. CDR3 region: CASSGIRGEQYF. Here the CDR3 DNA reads TGTGCCAGCAGTGGTATCAGAGGCGAGCAGTACTTC. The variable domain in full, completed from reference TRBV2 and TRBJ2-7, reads EPEVTQTPSHQVTQMGQEVILRCVPISNHLYFYWYRQILGQKVEFLVSFYNNEISEKSEIFDDQFSVERPDGSNFTLKIRSTKLEDSAMYFCASSGIRGEQYFGPGTRLTVT.